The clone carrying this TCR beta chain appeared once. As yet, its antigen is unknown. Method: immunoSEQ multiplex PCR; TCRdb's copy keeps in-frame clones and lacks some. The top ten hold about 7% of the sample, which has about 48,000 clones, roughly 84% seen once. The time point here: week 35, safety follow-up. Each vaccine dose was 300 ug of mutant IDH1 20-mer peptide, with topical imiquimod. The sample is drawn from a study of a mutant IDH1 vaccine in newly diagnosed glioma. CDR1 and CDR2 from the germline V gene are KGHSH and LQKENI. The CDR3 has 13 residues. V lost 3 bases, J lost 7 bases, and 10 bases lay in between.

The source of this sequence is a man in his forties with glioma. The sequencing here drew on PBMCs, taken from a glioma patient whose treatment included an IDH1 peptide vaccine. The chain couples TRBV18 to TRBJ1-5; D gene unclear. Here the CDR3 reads CASSPRGDQPQHF. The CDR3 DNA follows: TGTGCCAGCTCACCTAGAGGAGACCAGCCCCAGCATTTT.